The 28 T cell receptor beta chains in this list originate from one sample, sequenced in a study of vaccination and CD4 T cells after COVID-19. The Oncomine TCR Beta short-read assay was applied to DNA of cultured CD4+ T cells. TCRdb passed the PCR reads through MiXCR, listing each CDR3 protein once. Of under 20,000 distinct CDR3 sequences in the sample, 42% were seen once. Noted treatment: approximately nine-day PBMC culture with coronavirus spike peptide pools or control peptides (ViraFEST assay). The antigens these receptors bind are not known. The sample here was CD4+ T cells from blood, cultured in vitro, taken before SARS-CoV-2 vaccination. The source of these receptors is a human donor who received a COVID-19 vaccine.

J is TRBJ2-4 and V is TRBV10-3; TRBD2 is a possible D gene (5 bases). CDR3 size: 16 residues. V was pared by 0 bases and J by 0 bases, with 9 bases between. Germline CDR1 and CDR2: ENHRY and SYGVKD. CDR3 in DNA: TGTGCCATCAGTGAGTCGGCCGGGGTAGCCAAAAACATTCAGTACTTC. Protein sequence: CAISESAGVAKNIQYF.

This clonotype was recorded a few times. The V gene is TRBV12-3 or TRBV12-4, the J gene TRBJ1-2, with a tentative D call TRBD1 (5 bases). This CDR3 is 13 amino acids long. Deletions cut 3 bases from V and 5 bases from J, with 10 bases between. The CDR3 here is CASSFAGKYGYTF. Here the CDR3 DNA reads TGTGCCAGCAGTTTCGCAGGGAAATATGGCTACACCTTC.

This chain connects TRBV7-9 to TRBJ2-5; D is undetermined. The V gene lost 4 bases and the J gene lost 2 bases, with 5 bases spanning the gap. Germline V gives CDR1 SEHNR, CDR2 FQNEAQ (reference sequence). CDR3 size: 12 residues. The DNA of the CDR3 is TGTGCCAGCAGCTCTGCTCAAGAGACCCAGTACTTC. Translating it yields CASSSAQETQYF. Variable domain in full (rest from reference TRBV7-9 and TRBJ2-5): DTGVSQNPRHKITKRGQNVTFRCDPISEHNRLYWYRQTLGQGPEFLTYFQNEAQLEKSRLLSDRFSAERPKGSFSTLEIQRTEQGDSAMYLCASSSAQETQYFGPGTRLLVL.

The chain employs TRBV5-1 and TRBJ1-2; 8 nucleotides align to TRBD1. Germline V gives CDR1 SGHRS, CDR2 YFSETQ. J was trimmed by 3 bases and V by 0 bases; bases with no gene match: 4. The CDR3 length is 15 residues. CDR3 residues: CASSLGAGGDYGYTF. The CDR3 bases are TGCGCCAGCAGCTTGGGGGCAGGGGGCGACTATGGCTACACCTTC.

This clonotype has more than one count but fewer than ten. V gene TRBV30 combines with J gene TRBJ1-1; TRBD1 matches at 10 bases. V shed 5 bases, J shed 5 bases, and the junction held 5 bases outside the gene matches. The germline CDR1 and CDR2 sequences are GTSNPN and SVGIG (reference sequence). The CDR3 sequence is 13 residues long. The CDR3 is CAWGPGQGTEAFF. The CDR3 coding sequence is TGTGCCTGGGGACCGGGACAGGGGACTGAAGCTTTCTTT.

This chain links TRBV15 with TRBJ1-2; no reliable D call. The V gene lost 0 bases and the J gene lost 4 bases, with 12 bases spanning the gap. Germline CDR1 LNHNV, CDR2 YYDKDF (reference sequence). This CDR3 comprises 15 residues. This CDR3 reads CATSRDSARTYGYTF. The CDR3 DNA reads as TGTGCCACCAGCAGAGATAGTGCCAGGACCTATGGCTACACCTTC.

The rearrangement joins TRBV2 to TRBJ1-1; TRBD1 might be the D (6 bases). CDR1 and CDR2 from the germline V gene are SNHLY and FYNNEI. The CDR3 spans 14 residues. V lost 6 bases and J lost 0, with 11 bases in between. CDR3 DNA: TGTGCCAGCAGCAAGACAGGTATGAACACTGAAGCTTTCTTT. This encodes CASSKTGMNTEAFF.

This chain connects TRBV7-8 to TRBJ2-1; maybe TRBD1 (6 bases). Trimming took off 2 bases at V and 3 bases at J, with 23 bases between the two ends. Per germline, CDR1 SGHVS and CDR2 FQNEAQ. CDR3 length: 19 amino acids. In DNA, the CDR3 is TGTGCCAGCAGCTTACTTACTTACAGGGCTCCTAGGCACTACAATGAGCAGTTCTTC. This gives the protein CASSLLTYRAPRHYNEQFF.

The chain has TRBV12-3 or TRBV12-4 and TRBJ2-3, with TRBD2 matching 9 bases. The junction had 9 bases not matched to a gene; V was cut back by 5 bases and J by 6 bases. The CDR3 consists of 15 residues. The CDR3, as DNA: TGTGCCAGCAGTCCCCATCTAGCGGGGACGGATACGCAGTATTTT. Its translation is CASSPHLAGTDTQYF.

This clonotype was picked up a small number of times. This chain uses TRBV19 with TRBJ1-5; 10 positions match TRBD1. CDR3 size: 15 residues. Germline values: CDR1 LNHDA, CDR2 SQIVND (reference sequence). J was trimmed by 11 bases and V by 0 bases; bases with no gene match: 7. The CDR3 nucleotides are TGTGCCAGTAGTATAGAGACAGGGGGCTTCGGGACCCAGCATTTT. Translated, it gives CASSIETGGFGTQHF.

The table lists this clonotype with a few counts. CDR3 residues: CASRRQVNQPQHF. The CDR3 DNA reads as TGTGCCAGCCGTCGACAGGTCAATCAGCCCCAGCATTTT. The J gene is TRBJ1-5, the V gene TRBV19; D possibly corresponds to TRBD1 (6 bases). V lost 9 bases and J 3 bases, leaving 12 bases between the germline ends. This CDR3 region has 13 residues. Germline assignment: CDR1 LNHDA and CDR2 SQIVND (reference sequence).

J is TRBJ1-6 and V is TRBV5-1; 7 positions agree with TRBD1. The ends lost 1 base at V and 9 bases at J; junction bases unmatched: 7. CDR1 is SGHRS and CDR2 is YFSETQ in the germline V gene. This CDR3 comprises 15 residues. CDR3 DNA: TGCGCCAGCAGCTTGACGACAGGGACGGGTTCACCCCTCCACTTT. It is translated as CASSLTTGTGSPLHF.

The DNA for the CDR3 is TGTGCCAGCAGCCCTGTACTCGGGACAGGCCTCTACGAGCAGTACTTC. Protein product: CASSPVLGTGLYEQYF. V is TRBV6-2 or TRBV6-3 and J is TRBJ2-7, with 8 positions matching TRBD1. The V and J ends lost 6 bases and 3 bases, in that order; junction bases with no gene match: 13. CDR3 size: 16 residues. CDR1 and CDR2 from the germline V gene are MNHEY and SVGEGT.

This chain connects TRBV7-2 to TRBJ2-3; 10 nucleotides match TRBD2. V lost 5 bases and J lost 7; bases outside the gene matches: 12. Germline V lookup: CDR1 SGHTA, CDR2 FQGNSA. CDR3 size: 16 residues. CDR3 protein: CASSLSQAGGENTQYF. CDR3 coding DNA: TGTGCCAGCAGCCTATCCCAAGCGGGGGGGGAGAATACGCAGTATTTT.

The chain combines TRBV24-1 with TRBJ1-6; the match to TRBD1 covers 8 bases. CDR1 KGHDR and CDR2 SFDVKD come from the germline V gene. V shed 3 bases and J 6 bases; nucleotides not matched to a gene: 12. This CDR3 is built from 18 residues. CDR3 bases: TGTGCCACCAGTGATCACAAAAGAGGACAGGGAATTAATTCACCCCTCCACTTT. Its protein is CATSDHKRGQGINSPLHF.

The chain carries TRBV6-1 and TRBJ1-5, with no clear D. The germline V and J ends were trimmed by 10 bases and 4 bases, with 11 bases remaining between them. CDR1 and CDR2 from the germline V gene are MNHNS and SASEGT. CDR3 length: 12 amino acids. CDR3 bases: TGTGCCACCGCCGCAGAAAATCAGCCCCAGCATTTT. It specifies CATAAENQPQHF.

The sample holds a few counts of this clonotype. The V call is TRBV20-1, the J call TRBJ2-1, with 12 bases matching TRBD2. The CDR3 consists of 12 residues. The V gene end was trimmed by 6 bases and the J gene end by 6 bases; junction bases not matched to a gene: 0. Looked up from germline, CDR1 is DFQATT and CDR2 is SNEGSKA (reference sequence). Here the CDR3 reads CSATSGSNEQFF. The CDR3 coding sequence is TGCAGTGCGACTAGCGGGAGCAATGAGCAGTTCTTC.

V gene TRBV6-4 combines with J gene TRBJ2-3, with 8 bases aligning to TRBD1. The CDR3 loop spans 14 amino acids. CDR1 is MRHNA, CDR2 SNTAGT, per germline. The junction had 7 bases not matched to a gene; V was cut back by 5 bases and J by 6 bases. In nucleotides, the CDR3 is TGTGCCAGCAGTACGGACAGGGAAGGGGATACGCAGTATTTT. Translation: CASSTDREGDTQYF.

This clonotype was recorded once. This sequence joins TRBV10-2 and TRBJ1-2; D unclear. V lost 7 bases to trimming and J lost 2 bases, with 11 bases between them. Per the germline V gene, CDR1 is WSHSY and CDR2 is SAAADI. This CDR3 contains 13 residues. CDR3 sequence reads: CASNLNGNYGYTF. The DNA of the CDR3 is TGCGCCAGCAATTTAAACGGGAACTATGGCTACACCTTC.

CDR3 sequence (DNA): TGTGCCAGCAGCTTAACTGGGGCTGAAGCTTTCTTT. Its translation is CASSLTGAEAFF. This chain uses TRBV11-3 with TRBJ1-1; D call uncertain. This CDR3 region has 12 residues. Trimming cost V 2 bases and J 6 bases, with 7 bases left between them. CDR1 and CDR2 from the germline V gene are SGHNT and YENEEA.

The genes are TRBV27 and TRBJ2-7; 8 nucleotides align to TRBD2. Germline V gene sequence: CDR1 MNHEY, CDR2 SMNVEV (reference sequence). The CDR3 length is 15 residues. V was pared by 5 bases and J by 2 bases, with 8 bases of the junction left unmatched. CDR3 loop: CASSPRSGGTYEQYF. CDR3 nucleotide sequence: TGTGCCAGCAGTCCCCGAAGCGGGGGCACCTACGAGCAGTACTTC.

This chain connects TRBV7-2 to TRBJ2-1; D could derive from TRBD1 or TRBD2 (6 bases each). In germline, CDR1 is SGHTA, CDR2 FQGNSA. The CDR3 is made up of 16 amino acids. The V gene lost 6 bases and the J gene lost 0 bases, with 15 bases spanning the gap. The CDR3 reads CASSPPGGNSYNEQFF. The CDR3 coding sequence is TGTGCCAGCAGTCCCCCCGGGGGCAACTCCTACAATGAGCAGTTCTTC.

This chain links TRBV15 with TRBJ2-5, with D perhaps TRBD2 (7 bases). Germline-derived CDR1 and CDR2 are LNHNV and YYDKDF (reference sequence). The CDR3 totals 15 residues. Between the trimmed V and J ends, which lost 7 bases and 5 bases, there was a span of 20 bases. This CDR3 is CATTASGGRGETQYF. Written as DNA, the CDR3 is TGTGCCACCACCGCGTCGGGGGGCCGAGGGGAGACCCAGTACTTC.

This chain joins TRBV7-2 and TRBJ2-2, with 8 bases matching TRBD1. Germline V lookup: CDR1 SGHTA, CDR2 FQGNSA. CDR3 size: 14 residues. Trimming cost V 4 bases and J 5 bases; bases outside gene matches: 3. CDR3 DNA sequence: TGTGCCAGCAGCTGGGGACAGGCAACCGGGGAGCTGTTTTTT. It specifies CASSWGQATGELFF. Looking up the rest from reference TRBV7-2 and TRBJ2-2 gives the full variable domain: GAGVSQSPSNKVTEKGKDVELRCDPISGHTALYWYRQSLGQGLEFLIYFQGNSAPDKSGLPSDRFSAERTGGSVSTLTIQRTQQEDSAVYLCASSWGQATGELFFGEGSRLTVL.

This clonotype occurred once. V is TRBV6-1 and J is TRBJ2-7; perhaps D is TRBD1 or TRBD2 (5 bases each). The CDR3 spans 17 residues. Per germline, CDR1 MNHNS and CDR2 SASEGT. The V gene lost 1 base and the J gene lost 3 bases, with 19 bases spanning the gap. The CDR3, as DNA: TGTGCCAGCAGTGAAGGTCGGGGCAGTTGGGAAGACTACGAGCAGTACTTC. Translated: CASSEGRGSWEDYEQYF.

A word on this clonotype: The final CDR3 position lacks the conserved phenylalanine or tryptophan, pointing to a likely read error. This CDR3 reads CSARETGQAGWYGYTL. The CDR3 coding sequence is TGCAGTGCTCGTGAGACAGGACAGGCCGGGTGGTATGGCTACACCCTC. V and J are TRBV20-1 and TRBJ1-2; 7 bases fit TRBD1. V was clipped by 5 bases and J by 5 bases; unmatched bases: 17. Germline V gene lookup returns CDR1 DFQATT and CDR2 SNEGSKA (reference sequence). This CDR3 is built from 16 residues.

The V and J genes are TRBV20-1 and TRBJ2-5; TRBD1 matches 7 bases. CDR3 length: 12 residues. Germline assignment: CDR1 DFQATT and CDR2 SNEGSKA (reference sequence). Trimming at V came to 4 bases and at J to 5 bases, leaving 4 bases not matched to a gene. The CDR3: CSAKGAGETQYF. The DNA of the CDR3 is TGCAGTGCTAAGGGGGCAGGGGAGACCCAGTACTTC.

This clonotype occurred a few times. This sequence joins TRBV24-1 and TRBJ1-5; no clear D. The CDR3 loop spans 13 amino acids. The V end was cut by 4 bases, the J end by 3 bases, with 6 bases between. Germline CDR1 reads KGHDR; CDR2 reads SFDVKD. The CDR3 DNA reads TGTGCCACCAGTGACAGGACCAATCAGCCCCAGCATTTT. Amino acid sequence: CATSDRTNQPQHF.